This TCR beta chain was recovered during a study of cytomegalovirus exposure and HLA in healthy donors. Whole-study findings and limits: Most observed TCR sequences were rare, whereas some public TCRs were detected in many donors.

To note about this clone: The antigen remains unidentified.

Trimming at V came to 5 bases and at J to 2 bases, leaving 8 bases not matched to a gene. The CDR3 sequence is 15 residues long. Germline CDR1 and CDR2: SGHRS and YFSETQ. The PCR was carried out with 60 Vbeta primers and 13 Jbeta primers. Under the authors' procedure: About 10 million of tens of millions of unique TCR beta chains were shared, per a later count. Repertoires were generated with immunoSEQ multiplex PCR, while TCRdb's copy carries only in-frame clones and drops some. V and J calls plus clone size are reproduced from that table; the DNA served to infer D and trimming. The table records 45,000 to 65,000 clones, about three quarters of them present only once.

The chain combines TRBV5-1 with TRBJ2-3; 7 bases line up with TRBD2. The sequenced sample was PBMCs. This TCR derives from a woman between 40 and 55 years old in good health and CMV-seropositive. The CDR3 protein is CASRPRLANTDTQYF. CDR3 bases: TGCGCCAGCAGACCCAGACTAGCCAACACAGATACGCAGTATTTT. The entire variable domain, with the rest obtained from reference TRBV5-1 and TRBJ2-3, is as follows: KAGVTQTPRYLIKTRGQQVTLSCSPISGHRSVSWYQQTPGQGLQFLFEYFSETQRNKGNFPGRFSGRQFSNSRSEMNVSTLELGDSALYLCASRPRLANTDTQYFGPGTRLTVL.